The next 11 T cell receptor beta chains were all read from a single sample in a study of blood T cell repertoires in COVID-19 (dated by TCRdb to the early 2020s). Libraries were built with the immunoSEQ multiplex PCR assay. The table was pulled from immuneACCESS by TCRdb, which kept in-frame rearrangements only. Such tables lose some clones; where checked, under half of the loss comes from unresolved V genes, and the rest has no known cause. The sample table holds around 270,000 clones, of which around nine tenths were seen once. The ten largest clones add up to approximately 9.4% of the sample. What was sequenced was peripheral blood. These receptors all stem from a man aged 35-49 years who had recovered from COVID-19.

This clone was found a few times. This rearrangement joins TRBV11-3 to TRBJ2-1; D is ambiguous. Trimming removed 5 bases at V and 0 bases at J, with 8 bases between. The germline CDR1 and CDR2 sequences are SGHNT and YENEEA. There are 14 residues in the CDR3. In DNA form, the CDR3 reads TGTGCCAGCAGCCCCTTCAGCTCCTACAATGAGCAGTTCTTC. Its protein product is CASSPFSSYNEQFF.

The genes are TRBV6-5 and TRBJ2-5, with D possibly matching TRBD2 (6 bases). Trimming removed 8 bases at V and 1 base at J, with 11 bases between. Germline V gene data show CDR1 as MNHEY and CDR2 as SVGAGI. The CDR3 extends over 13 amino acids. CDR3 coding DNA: TGTGCCAGCGCGCGGGGAGGCCAAGAGACCCAGTACTTC. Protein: CASARGGQETQYF.

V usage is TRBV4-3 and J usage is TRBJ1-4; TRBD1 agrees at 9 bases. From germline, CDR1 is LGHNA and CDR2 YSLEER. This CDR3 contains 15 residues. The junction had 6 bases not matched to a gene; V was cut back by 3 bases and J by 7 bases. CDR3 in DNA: TGCGCCAGCAGCCAGGACCAGGGACAGGGTGAAAAACTGTTTTTT. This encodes CASSQDQGQGEKLFF.

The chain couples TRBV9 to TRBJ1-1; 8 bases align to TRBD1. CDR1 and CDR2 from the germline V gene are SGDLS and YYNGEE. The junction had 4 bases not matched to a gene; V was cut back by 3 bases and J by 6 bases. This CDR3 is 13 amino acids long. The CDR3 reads CASSGTGFAEAFF. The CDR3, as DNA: TGTGCCAGCAGCGGGACAGGGTTCGCTGAAGCTTTCTTT.

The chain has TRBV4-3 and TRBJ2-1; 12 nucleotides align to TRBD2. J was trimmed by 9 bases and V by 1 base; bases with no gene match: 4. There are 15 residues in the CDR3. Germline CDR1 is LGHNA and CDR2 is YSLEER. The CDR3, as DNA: TGCGCCAGCAGCCAAGTACTAGCGGGAGGTCGTGAGCAGTTCTTC. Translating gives CASSQVLAGGREQFF.

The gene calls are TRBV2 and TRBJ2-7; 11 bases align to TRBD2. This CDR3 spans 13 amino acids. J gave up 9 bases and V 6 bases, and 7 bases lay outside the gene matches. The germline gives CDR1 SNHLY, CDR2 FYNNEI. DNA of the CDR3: TGTGCCAGCAGCCTAGCGGGAGGTAGTGTGCAGTACTTC. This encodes CASSLAGGSVQYF.

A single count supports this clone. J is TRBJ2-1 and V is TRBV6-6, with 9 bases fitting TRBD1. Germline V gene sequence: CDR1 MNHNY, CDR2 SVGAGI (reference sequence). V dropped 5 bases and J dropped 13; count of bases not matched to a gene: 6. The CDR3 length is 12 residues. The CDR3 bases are TGTGCCAGCAGTGGGACAGGGATAGATCAGTTCTTC. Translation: CASSGTGIDQFF.

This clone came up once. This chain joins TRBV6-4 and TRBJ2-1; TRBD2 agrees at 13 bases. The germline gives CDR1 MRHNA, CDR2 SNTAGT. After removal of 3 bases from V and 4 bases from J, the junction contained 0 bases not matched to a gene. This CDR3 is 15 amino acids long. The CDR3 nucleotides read TGTGCCAGCAGTGAGACTAGCGGGGGGTACAATGAGCAGTTCTTC. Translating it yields CASSETSGGYNEQFF.

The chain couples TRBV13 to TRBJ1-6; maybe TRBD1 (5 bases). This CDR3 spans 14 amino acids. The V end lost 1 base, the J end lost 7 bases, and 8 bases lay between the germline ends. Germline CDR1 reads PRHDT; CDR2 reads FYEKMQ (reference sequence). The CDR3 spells CASSLVGANSPLHF. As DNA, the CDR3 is TGTGCCAGCAGCTTAGTAGGGGCCAATTCACCCCTCCACTTT. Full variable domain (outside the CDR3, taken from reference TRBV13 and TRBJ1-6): AAGVIQSPRHLIKEKRETATLKCYPIPRHDTVYWYQQGPGQDPQFLISFYEKMQSDKGSIPDRFSAQQFSDYHSELNMSSLELGDSALYFCASSLVGANSPLHFGNGTRLTVT.

CDR3 in DNA: TGTGCCAGCTCACCATCTTTCCTAGGGGGCTCTGGGGCCAACGTCCTGACTTTC. Its translation: CASSPSFLGGSGANVLTF. This chain joins TRBV18 and TRBJ2-6, with D perhaps TRBD1 (6 bases). From germline, CDR1 is KGHSH and CDR2 LQKENI. The CDR3 loop spans 18 amino acids. V lost 2 bases and J lost 0, with 14 bases in between. Full variable domain (missing parts from reference TRBV18 and TRBJ2-6): NAGVMQNPRHLVRRRGQEARLRCSPMKGHSHVYWYRQLPEEGLKFMVYLQKENIIDESGMPKERFSAEFPKEGPSILRIQQVVRGDSAAYFCASSPSFLGGSGANVLTFGAGSRLTVL.

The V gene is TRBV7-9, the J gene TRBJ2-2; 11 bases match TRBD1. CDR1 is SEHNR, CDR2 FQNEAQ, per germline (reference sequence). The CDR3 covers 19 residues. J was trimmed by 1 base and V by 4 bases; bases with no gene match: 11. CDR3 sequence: CASSSQDRGPSRNTGELFF. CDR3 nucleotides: TGTGCCAGCAGCTCACAGGACAGGGGGCCCTCAAGGAACACCGGGGAGCTGTTTTTT.